Listed here are 16 T cell receptor beta chains from one sample, sequenced in a study of T-cell memory formation after mild COVID-19. TCRdb analysed the 5' RACE reads with MiXCR anew, one entry per CDR3 protein. The sample yields hundreds of thousands of distinct CDR3 sequences, roughly 15% seen once. The specimen was PBMCs or a T cell subset sorted from them (not recorded which). All receptors come from a man between 18 and 35 years old who had mild COVID-19 (a few samples of this study predate the infection). Cell type and time point are not known.

This clonotype was observed a few times. The J gene is TRBJ1-6, the V gene TRBV18; D ambiguous. V lost 0 bases and J 8 bases, leaving 14 bases between the germline ends. Germline-derived CDR1 and CDR2 are KGHSH and LQKENI. CDR3 size: 16 residues. CDR3 DNA: TGTGCCAGCTCACCACCCTCGGCGTCCTCCGATTCACCCCTCCACTTT. Translated: CASSPPSASSDSPLHF.

This chain joins TRBV4-1 and TRBJ1-2, with 7 bases matching TRBD1. The V gene's germline CDR1 is MGHRA and CDR2 YSYEKL. The CDR3 totals 15 residues. V dropped 3 bases and J dropped 2; count of bases not matched to a gene: 6. For the CDR3, the DNA is TGCGCCAGCAGCCAGCAAACAGGGGTGAACTATGGCTACACCTTC. Translating it yields CASSQQTGVNYGYTF.

The sample holds a few counts of this clonotype. The rearrangement uses TRBV7-9 and TRBJ2-3, with 9 bases fitting TRBD1. The CDR3 has 16 residues. V dropped 3 bases and J dropped 5; count of bases not matched to a gene: 9. Germline loops: CDR1 SEHNR, CDR2 FQNEAQ (reference sequence). CDR3 sequence reads: CASSFAGTGLGDTQYF. The CDR3 DNA reads TGTGCCAGCAGCTTCGCCGGGACAGGGCTCGGAGATACGCAGTATTTT.

At least ten counts were recorded for this clonotype. The chain employs TRBV5-6 and TRBJ2-7; 9 bases fit TRBD1. In germline, CDR1 is SGHDT, CDR2 YYEEEE. J gave up 4 bases and V 4 bases, and 3 bases lay outside the gene matches. There are 13 residues in the CDR3. Here the CDR3 reads CASSGGQGYEQYF. The CDR3 nucleotides read TGTGCCAGCAGCGGGGGACAGGGATACGAGCAGTACTTC.

This clonotype has a handful of counts. The chain combines TRBV5-6 with TRBJ2-3; 8 nucleotides match TRBD1. J gave up 4 bases and V 7 bases, and 5 bases lay outside the gene matches. This CDR3 is 13 amino acids long. Germline V gene sequence: CDR1 SGHDT, CDR2 YYEEEE. The CDR3 DNA follows: TGTGCCAGCTACAGGGGACAGGCAGATACGCAGTATTTT. Translated, it gives CASYRGQADTQYF. Using reference TRBV5-6 and TRBJ2-3 for the parts outside the CDR3, the full variable domain is DAGVTQSPTHLIKTRGQQVTLRCSPKSGHDTVSWYQQALGQGPQFIFQYYEEEERQRGNFPDRFSGHQFPNYSSELNVNALLLGDSALYLCASYRGQADTQYFGPGTRLTVL.

The chain couples TRBV30 to TRBJ1-5; D unclear. Per the germline V gene, CDR1 is GTSNPN and CDR2 is SVGIG (reference sequence). The CDR3 contains 13 residues. Trimming stripped 5 bases from V and 6 bases from J, with 14 bases between. CDR3 sequence: CAWSSGGGQPQHF. The CDR3 nucleotides read TGTGCCTGGTCCTCGGGTGGCGGTCAGCCCCAGCATTTT. Filled out from reference TRBV30 and TRBJ1-5, the complete variable domain reads SQTIHQWPATLVQPVGSPLSLECTVEGTSNPNLYWYRQAAGRGLQLLFYSVGIGQISSEVPQNLSASRPQDRQFILSSKKLLLSDSGFYLCAWSSGGGQPQHFGDGTRLSIL.

The chain combines TRBV27 with TRBJ1-1, with no clear D. Looked up from germline, CDR1 is MNHEY and CDR2 is SMNVEV (reference sequence). V dropped 3 bases and J dropped 1 base, with 6 bases sitting between them. This CDR3 region has 13 residues. This CDR3 is CASSFAENTEAFF. The CDR3 DNA is TGTGCCAGCAGTTTTGCGGAGAACACTGAAGCTTTCTTT.

V and J are TRBV2 and TRBJ1-2, with 7 positions matching TRBD1. V lost 2 bases, J lost 6 bases, and 3 bases stayed unmatched. Germline V gives CDR1 SNHLY, CDR2 FYNNEI. The CDR3 runs to 13 residues. The CDR3 loop reads CASSERGGDGYTF. The CDR3 nucleotides read TGTGCCAGCAGTGAAAGAGGGGGCGATGGCTACACCTTC.

The chain couples TRBV4-1 to TRBJ1-5; 10 bases match TRBD1. Germline V gives CDR1 MGHRA, CDR2 YSYEKL. J was trimmed by 4 bases and V by 2 bases; bases with no gene match: 5. This CDR3 is 16 amino acids long. The CDR3 here is CASSQPGQGYNQPQHF. CDR3 sequence (DNA): TGCGCCAGCAGCCAACCGGGACAGGGGTATAATCAGCCCCAGCATTTT.

V is TRBV12-3 or TRBV12-4 and J is TRBJ2-5; possible D gene TRBD2, 5 bases. This CDR3 has 17 amino acids. V was trimmed by 0 bases and J by 3 bases, leaving 17 bases between them. CDR3 amino acids: CASSLALIANSKETQYF. Here the CDR3 DNA reads TGTGCCAGCAGTTTAGCGCTGATAGCGAACTCGAAAGAGACCCAGTACTTC.

This clonotype was picked up a small number of times. The CDR3 coding sequence is TGTGCCAGCAGTTACCAGGGATGGGATGGCTACACCTTC. Translation gives CASSYQGWDGYTF. J is TRBJ1-2 and V is TRBV6-5; D is perhaps TRBD1 (5 bases). In germline, CDR1 is MNHEY, CDR2 SVGAGI. The CDR3 runs 13 residues. V was cut by 2 bases and J by 6 bases, with 10 bases left in between.

This clonotype was observed a few times. The chain links TRBV21-1 to TRBJ1-5; TRBD1, the table's D call, lacks a check against the DNA. TRBV21-1 constitutes a pseudogene. This CDR3 region has 17 residues. The CDR3, as DNA: TGTGCCAGCAGCAAAGAGGCCGAGGGACATCACAATCAGCCCCAGCATTTT. Translation: CASSKEAEGHHNQPQHF.

This clonotype was counted a few times. CDR3: CAISEMTNSPLHF. For the CDR3, the DNA is TGTGCCATCAGCGAGATGACGAATTCACCCCTCCACTTT. This sequence joins TRBV10-3 and TRBJ1-6; unclear D gene. V gave up 6 bases and J gave up 7 bases, with 10 bases separating them. The V gene's germline CDR1 is ENHRY and CDR2 SYGVKD. CDR3 length: 13 residues.

This clonotype has more than one count but fewer than ten. This chain connects TRBV5-6 to TRBJ1-5; D might be TRBD1 (6 bases). Trimming pared 2 bases from V and 5 bases from J, leaving 11 bases between. The germline V gene encodes CDR1 SGHDT and CDR2 YYEEEE. The CDR3 runs 14 residues. The CDR3 region has the DNA TGTGCCAGCAGCTTTTCAGGGGCCCATCAGCCCCAGCATTTT. Protein product: CASSFSGAHQPQHF.

This clonotype was recorded a few times. CDR3 amino acids: CASTFRGFNEAFF. CDR3 DNA sequence: TGTGCCAGCACCTTCAGGGGATTTAATGAAGCTTTCTTT. The chain recombines TRBV6-2 or TRBV6-3 with TRBJ1-1; TRBD1 might be the D (6 bases). Trimming shortened V by 7 bases and J by 7 bases, and 16 bases separated the two germline ends. Looked up from germline, CDR1 is MNHEY and CDR2 is SVGEGT. This CDR3 has 13 residues.

J is TRBJ2-3 and V is TRBV30; 8 nucleotides line up with TRBD2. The CDR3 is 14 amino acids. CDR1 GTSNPN and CDR2 SVGIG come from the germline V gene (reference sequence). The V and J ends lost 7 bases and 2 bases, in that order; junction bases with no gene match: 8. CDR3: CALRRGGHTDTQYF. CDR3 nucleotides: TGTGCCTTACGTCGGGGGGGCCACACAGATACGCAGTATTTT.